What follows describes a single T cell receptor (beta chain). What it recognizes is unknown. V was pared by 10 bases and J by 1 base, with 15 bases between. The CDR3 contains 14 residues. The germline CDR1 and CDR2 sequences are SGHAT and FQNNGV. This sample was taken from a study of CD8 T cells in Susac syndrome. Study-level findings and limits: The study's TCR sequencing and HLA analysis drew on a certain number of individuals. That number was acknowledged as relatively small.

Peripheral blood CD8+ and CD4+ T cells were profiled by TCR beta sequencing. Both CD4+ and CD8+ T cells were negatively isolated, and TEMRA cells underwent FACS enrichment. An amount of RNA that ranged from roughly 0.45 to 1 ug was reverse transcribed with random hexamers. Coverage of TCR beta CDR3 amplification by immunoSEQ multiplex PCR extended to 54 Vbeta and 13 Jbeta. TCRdb passed the immunoSEQ multiplex PCR reads through MiXCR, listing each CDR3 protein once. The sample contains 160,000 or so distinct CDR3 sequences, nearly 97% of which appear only once. The sample was CD8+ T cells from PBMCs. This TCR was recovered from a human donor with multiple sclerosis. V is TRBV11-2 and J is TRBJ2-3; D might be TRBD1 or TRBD2, each matching 5 bases. CDR3 loop: CATHPGPRTDTQYF. CDR3 DNA: TGTGCCACCCACCCGGGACCACGCACAGATACGCAGTATTTT.